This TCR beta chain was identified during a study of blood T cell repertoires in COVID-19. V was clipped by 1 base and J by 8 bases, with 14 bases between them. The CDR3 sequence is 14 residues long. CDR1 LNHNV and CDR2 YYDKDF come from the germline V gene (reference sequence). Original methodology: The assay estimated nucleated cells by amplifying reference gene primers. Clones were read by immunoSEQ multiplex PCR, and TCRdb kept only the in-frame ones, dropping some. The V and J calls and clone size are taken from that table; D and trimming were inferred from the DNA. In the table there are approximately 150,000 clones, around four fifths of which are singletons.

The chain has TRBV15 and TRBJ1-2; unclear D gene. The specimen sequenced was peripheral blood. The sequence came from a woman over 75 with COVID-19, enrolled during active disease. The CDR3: CATSRVTGAGGYTF. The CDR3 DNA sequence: TGTGCCACCAGCAGAGTTACCGGAGCGGGGGGCTACACCTTC.